Listed here are 30 T cell receptor beta chains from one sample, sequenced in a study of glioma-infiltrating T cells after dendritic cell vaccination. Time point of the sample: after dendritic cell vaccination, including at tumor progression/relapse. This table comes from immunoSEQ multiplex PCR, and its TCRdb copy is limited to in-frame clones, with some not included. This sample yields about 91,000 clones, of which approximately 80% are seen a single time; around 2.2% belongs to the top ten. The input for sequencing was blood, taken after dendritic cell vaccination. Receptors originate from a human donor with glioblastoma.

The chain couples TRBV11-2 to TRBJ1-2; the D gene is possibly TRBD1 (6 bases). V was trimmed by 1 base and J by 13 bases, leaving 10 bases between them. Germline V gives CDR1 SGHAT, CDR2 FQNNGV. This CDR3 contains 11 residues. In DNA, the CDR3 is TGTGCCAGCAGCTTAGGGTCAGGGGCCACCTTC. Translating gives CASSLGSGATF.

The V call is TRBV4-1, the J call TRBJ2-3; 10 nucleotides line up with TRBD2. After removal of 4 bases from V and 0 bases from J, the junction contained 13 bases not matched to a gene. The germline V gene encodes CDR1 MGHRA and CDR2 YSYEKL. CDR3 length equals 19 residues. CDR3 DNA sequence: TGCGCCAGCAGCCCTCCACCGGGACTAGCGATCCCTAGCACAGATACGCAGTATTTT. As protein: CASSPPPGLAIPSTDTQYF.

There are a few counts of this clone. The CDR3 sequence is CASSRRADLYEQYV. CDR3 DNA: TGTGCCAGCAGTCGGAGGGCGGACCTCTACGAGCAGTACGTC. This chain links TRBV27 with TRBJ2-7; possible D gene TRBD2, 6 bases. The CDR3 runs 14 residues. Trimming stripped 5 bases from V and 3 bases from J, with 14 bases between. The germline V gene encodes CDR1 MNHEY and CDR2 SMNVEV (reference sequence).

V usage is TRBV19 and J usage is TRBJ2-7; D might be TRBD1 (5 bases). In germline, CDR1 is LNHDA, CDR2 SQIVND (reference sequence). This CDR3 is 13 amino acids long. V was clipped by 3 bases and J by 3 bases, with 9 bases between them. CDR3 loop: CASSINTGYEQYF. In nucleotides, the CDR3 is TGTGCCAGTAGTATCAACACAGGCTACGAGCAGTACTTC.

The chain has TRBV5-6 and TRBJ2-7, with 9 bases lining up with TRBD2. V trimming: 9 bases; J trimming: 0 bases; junction bases outside the gene matches: 7. The CDR3 covers 14 residues. Germline CDR1 SGHDT, CDR2 YYEEEE. This CDR3 reads CATRAGGGSYEQYV. In nucleotides, the CDR3 is TGTGCCACGCGAGCGGGAGGTGGCTCCTACGAGCAGTACGTC.

This clone has just one count. The chain is built from TRBV27 and TRBJ1-2; D is perhaps TRBD1 (5 bases). Per germline, CDR1 MNHEY and CDR2 SMNVEV (reference sequence). This CDR3 has 13 residues. V lost 5 bases, J lost 4 bases, and 11 bases lay in between. DNA of the CDR3: TGTGCCAGCAGTCCGACAGCCCTCTATGGCTACACCTTC. It specifies CASSPTALYGYTF.

The CDR3 DNA reads as TGTGCCAGCAGCCCTGACACTTATGGCTACACCTTC. As protein: CASSPDTYGYTF. This sequence joins TRBV14 and TRBJ1-2; no definite D call. This CDR3 has 12 residues. Germline lookup yields CDR1 SGHDN and CDR2 FVKESK. V lost 4 bases to trimming and J lost 5 bases, with 8 bases between them. Full variable domain (outside the CDR3, taken from reference TRBV14 and TRBJ1-2): EAGVTQFPSHSVIEKGQTVTLRCDPISGHDNLYWYRRVMGKEIKFLLHFVKESKQDESGMPNNRFLAERTGGTYSTLKVQPAELEDSGVYFCASSPDTYGYTFGSGTRLTVV.

This chain joins TRBV5-1 and TRBJ2-5, with 13 bases aligning to TRBD2. This CDR3 region has 15 residues. The V segment lost 4 bases and the J segment 5 bases; nucleotides outside the gene matches: 5. The V gene's germline CDR1 is SGHRS and CDR2 YFSETQ. CDR3 coding DNA: TGCGCCAGCAGCCCGCCGGGACTAGCGGGGGAGACCCAGTACTTC. Its translation is CASSPPGLAGETQYF.

V is TRBV18 and J is TRBJ2-7; TRBD2 might be the D (6 bases). V was cut by 3 bases and J by 10 bases, with 16 bases left in between. The CDR3 totals 13 residues. Per the germline V gene, CDR1 is KGHSH and CDR2 is LQKENI. The chain's CDR3 is CASSPPGLPGQYV. In DNA form, the CDR3 reads TGTGCCAGCTCACCGCCGGGACTCCCGGGACAGTACGTC.

The gene calls are TRBV6-6 and TRBJ1-2; 7 bases match TRBD1. The CDR3 covers 15 residues. CDR1 is MNHNY and CDR2 is SVGAGI in the germline V gene (reference sequence). J gave up 2 bases and V 6 bases, and 9 bases lay outside the gene matches. CDR3 nucleotide sequence: TGTGCCAGCAGCTCGCAGGGGGGAGTCAACTATGGCTACACCTTC. This gives the protein CASSSQGGVNYGYTF.

This rearrangement joins TRBV18 to TRBJ1-3; D uncertain. V shed 2 bases and J shed 0 bases, with 8 bases lying between them. There are 15 residues in the CDR3. The germline gives CDR1 KGHSH, CDR2 LQKENI. CDR3 sequence: CASSPTLDSGNTIYF. CDR3 coding DNA: TGTGCCAGCTCACCAACGCTAGACTCTGGAAACACCATATATTTT.

This clone appeared a single time. J is TRBJ2-1 and V is TRBV6-5, with D perhaps TRBD2 (6 bases). CDR1 is MNHEY and CDR2 is SVGAGI in the germline V gene. Trimming pared 6 bases from V and 0 bases from J, leaving 12 bases between. The CDR3 extends over 15 amino acids. CDR3 loop: CASRAGRSSYNEQFF. The CDR3 DNA is TGTGCCAGCAGAGCGGGCCGGAGCTCCTACAATGAGCAGTTCTTC.

V usage is TRBV6-6 and J usage is TRBJ1-1; maybe TRBD1 (6 bases). The CDR3 consists of 12 residues. Germline assignment: CDR1 MNHNY and CDR2 SVGAGI (reference sequence). Between the trimmed V and J ends, which lost 8 bases and 4 bases, there was a span of 11 bases. The DNA of the CDR3 is TGTGCCAGCCAACGAGGGGGCACTGAAGCTTTCTTT. Translation gives CASQRGGTEAFF.

This clone was detected once. V is TRBV6-5 and J is TRBJ2-4; 7 nucleotides line up with TRBD1. Per the germline V gene, CDR1 is MNHEY and CDR2 is SVGAGI. With 0 bases clipped from V and 3 bases from J, the junction kept 2 bases outside the gene matches. The CDR3 totals 15 residues. CDR3 region: CASSYSAGGKNIQYF. The CDR3 DNA reads TGTGCCAGCAGTTACTCCGCAGGGGGCAAAAACATTCAGTACTTC.

Ten or more counts support this clone. The chain employs TRBV21-1 and TRBJ2-7; the D call in the table, TRBD2, was not verified against the DNA. TRBV21-1 is termed a pseudogene. CDR3 length: 13 amino acids. CDR3 sequence reads: CASPPRGGYEQYV. In nucleotides, the CDR3 is TGTGCCAGCCCCCCCCGGGGGGGCTACGAGCAGTACGTC.

The rearrangement links TRBV19 to TRBJ2-2; D not resolved. This CDR3 is built from 13 residues. Germline CDR1 is LNHDA and CDR2 is SQIVND (reference sequence). The germline V and J ends were trimmed by 7 bases and 4 bases, with 10 bases remaining between them. The chain's CDR3 is CASNGVGTGELFF. The CDR3 DNA follows: TGTGCCAGTAATGGAGTTGGCACCGGGGAGCTGTTTTTT.

This chain uses TRBV11-2 with TRBJ1-1; D possibly corresponds to TRBD1 (6 bases). CDR1 SGHAT and CDR2 FQNNGV come from the germline V gene. The length of the CDR3 is 14 residues. Trimming took off 5 bases at V and 2 bases at J, with 12 bases between the two ends. The CDR3 region has the DNA TGTGCCAGCAGCCCGACAGGCTACAACACTGAAGCTTTCTTT. Residues: CASSPTGYNTEAFF. The full variable domain, rest sourced from reference TRBV11-2 and TRBJ1-1, is EAGVAQSPRYKIIEKRQSVAFWCNPISGHATLYWYQQILGQGPKLLIQFQNNGVVDDSQLPKDRFSAERLKGVDSTLKIQPAKLEDSAVYLCASSPTGYNTEAFFGQGTRLTVV.

This clone was seen a handful of times. The chain couples TRBV5-1 to TRBJ1-2; TRBD1 agrees at 7 bases. Unmatched junction bases numbered 3, after V lost 0 bases and J lost 1 base. Germline CDR1 is SGHRS and CDR2 is YFSETQ. The CDR3 sequence is 15 residues long. Written as DNA, the CDR3 is TGCGCCAGCAGCTTGGGAAGGGACAGTAACTATGGCTACACCTTC. It codes for CASSLGRDSNYGYTF. Together with reference TRBV5-1 and TRBJ1-2, the CDR3 gives the full variable domain: KAGVTQTPRYLIKTRGQQVTLSCSPISGHRSVSWYQQTPGQGLQFLFEYFSETQRNKGNFPGRFSGRQFSNSRSEMNVSTLELGDSALYLCASSLGRDSNYGYTFGSGTRLTVV.

This chain uses TRBV25-1 with TRBJ1-1; D unresolved. The CDR3 runs 13 residues. Germline CDR1 and CDR2: MGHDK and SYGVNS. V gave up 1 base and J gave up 5 bases, with 8 bases separating them. CDR3 sequence reads: CASSEFERTEAFF. Here the CDR3 DNA reads TGTGCCAGCAGTGAATTTGAGAGGACTGAAGCTTTCTTT.

This clone was seen just once. The CDR3 reads CASSLGVGVHYEQYV. CDR3 bases: TGCGCCAGCAGCCTCGGGGTCGGGGTACACTACGAGCAGTACGTC. The gene calls are TRBV5-1 and TRBJ2-7; D is possibly TRBD2 (5 bases). The V end lost 4 bases, the J end lost 3 bases, and 17 bases lay between the germline ends. Germline V gives CDR1 SGHRS, CDR2 YFSETQ. This CDR3 region has 15 residues.

The V gene is TRBV7-2, the J gene TRBJ2-2; D remains unclear. The CDR3 consists of 13 residues. Germline values: CDR1 SGHTA, CDR2 FQGNSA. Trimming cost V 0 bases and J 6 bases, with 5 bases left between them. The CDR3 DNA reads TGTGCCAGCAGCTTAGCGCTAGCCGGGGAGCTGTTTTTT. It translates to CASSLALAGELFF.

This rearrangement joins TRBV23-1 to TRBJ1-2; no clear D. TRBV23-1 is identified as an open reading frame with a role that is uncertain. Deletions cut 4 bases from V and 6 bases from J, with 12 bases between. The CDR3 is 13 residues long. CDR3: CASSRAGSDGYTF. In DNA, the CDR3 is TGCGCCAGCAGTCGGGCAGGATCTGATGGCTACACCTTC.

The genes are TRBV30 and TRBJ1-2, with no clear D. Germline values: CDR1 GTSNPN, CDR2 SVGIG (reference sequence). The V and J ends lost 3 bases and 3 bases respectively, with 23 bases between them. This CDR3 comprises 17 residues. The CDR3 DNA sequence: TGTGCCTGGAGCGCAAAGTCCCTCTGGGGAGGGTACTATGGCTACACCTTC. Translating gives CAWSAKSLWGGYYGYTF.

V gene TRBV7-9 combines with J gene TRBJ1-2; D is perhaps TRBD1 (5 bases). Germline assignment: CDR1 SEHNR and CDR2 FQNEAQ (reference sequence). This CDR3 contains 16 residues. V gave up 1 base and J gave up 0 bases, with 12 bases separating them. CDR3 residues: CASSLGTGGSNYGYTF. As DNA, the CDR3 is TGTGCCAGCAGCTTAGGGACGGGGGGATCTAACTATGGCTACACCTTC.

The rearrangement links TRBV6-1 to TRBJ1-4; perhaps TRBD1 as D (5 bases). The CDR3 runs 14 residues. The ends were cut back, 7 bases at V and 0 bases at J, with 9 bases in the middle. The germline V gene encodes CDR1 MNHNS and CDR2 SASEGT. In DNA, the CDR3 is TGTGCCAGCACTCGGGGGACAACTAATGAAAAACTGTTTTTT. Translation: CASTRGTTNEKLFF.

About this clone itself: The junction departs from germline at one end; a sequencing error may be responsible. The chain employs TRBV6-6 and TRBJ1-2, with TRBD1 as a possible D gene (5 bases). CDR1 and CDR2 from the germline V gene are MNHNY and SVGAGI (reference sequence). This CDR3 is built from 12 residues. Written as DNA, the CDR3 is TGTGCCAGCAGTTACCGTGACAGACTGGATTTTTTC. This codes for CASSYRDRLDFF.

V gene TRBV19 combines with J gene TRBJ2-4; possibly TRBD1 for D (6 bases). The V and J ends lost 0 bases and 0 bases respectively, with 15 bases between them. The CDR3 is made up of 18 amino acids. CDR1 is LNHDA, CDR2 SQIVND, per germline (reference sequence). This CDR3 is CASSIDPTGLLAKNIQYF. The CDR3 DNA reads as TGTGCCAGTAGTATAGATCCGACAGGTCTTCTAGCCAAAAACATTCAGTACTTC.

V is TRBV7-8 and J is TRBJ1-1, with D possibly TRBD1 on 5 matching bases. The CDR3 extends over 15 amino acids. Germline CDR1 reads SGHVS; CDR2 reads FQNEAQ. The ends were cut back, 1 base at V and 6 bases at J, with 15 bases in the middle. The CDR3 DNA is TGTGCCAGCAGCTTAGAGGCAGGGTATTCGGCTGAAGCTTTCTTT. It yields the protein CASSLEAGYSAEAFF.

In its sample, this clone was seen once. The chain is built from TRBV29-1 and TRBJ1-1; D remains unclear. Germline V CDR1 and CDR2: SQVTM, ANQGSEA. V lost 5 bases to trimming and J lost 3 bases, with 10 bases between them. This CDR3 has 12 residues. Here the CDR3 DNA reads TGCAGCGTTAACGTAGCAGACACTGAAGCTTTCTTT. This encodes CSVNVADTEAFF. Complete variable domain (other parts from reference TRBV29-1 and TRBJ1-1): SAVISQKPSRDICQRGTSLTIQCQVDSQVTMMFWYRQQPGQSLTLIATANQGSEATYESGFVIDKFPISRPNLTFSTLTVSNMSPEDSSIYLCSVNVADTEAFFGQGTRLTVV.

This chain links TRBV4-1 with TRBJ2-5, with D possibly TRBD1 on 7 matching bases. Germline-derived CDR1 and CDR2 are MGHRA and YSYEKL. The CDR3 runs to 16 residues. Between the trimmed V and J ends, which lost 0 bases and 5 bases, there was a span of 16 bases. The CDR3 bases are TGCGCCAGCAGCCAAGATTCGACAGGGAGGTTGGAGACCCAGTACTTC. It is translated as CASSQDSTGRLETQYF.